Ten or more counts support the clone carrying this TCR beta chain. What it binds is unknown. The entry originates in a study of T-cell reconstitution after alpha-beta-depleted transplantation in children. Study-level results: Where alpha-beta T cells came from about two months after transplant was reportedly several hundred expanded graft clones. Several patients had high TCRbeta diversity at day 60; it came from surviving recipient T cells and thymic progenitors. It was newly produced T cells that mostly accounted for T-cell counts and diversity one year after transplant.

Unique molecular identifiers were built into the TCRbeta library. MiXCR, run by TCRdb on the PCR reads, gives a single entry per CDR3 protein. Of 240,000 or so distinct CDR3 sequences in the sample, 7.5% to 9.5% were seen once. The germline V gene has CDR1 SGHRS and CDR2 YFSETQ. CDR3 length: 16 amino acids. V trimming: 0 bases; J trimming: 2 bases; junction bases outside the gene matches: 3. This clonotype originated in a male patient between 10 and 17 years old who had a stem cell transplant for acute lymphoblastic leukemia, so the T cells may come from the graft donor. Sample: PBMCs, mostly from graft donor cells, taken 180 days after TCRalphabeta/CD19-depleted stem cell transplant. The rearrangement uses TRBV5-1 and TRBJ2-3, with TRBD2 matching over 10 bases. CDR3 sequence reads: CASSLGSGRTTDTQYF. The CDR3 nucleotides are TGCGCCAGCAGCTTGGGTAGCGGGAGGACCACAGATACGCAGTATTTT.